One and the same sample provided the 29 T cell receptor beta chains below, sequenced in a study of T cells in localized non-small cell lung cancer. Data came from immunoSEQ multiplex PCR; TCRdb stores just in-frame clones and leaves some out. The sample carries roughly 64,000 clones, 75% to 85% recorded once. Sequences were derived from PBMCs, sampled before any cancer treatment. The receptors were sampled from a man aged 40 to 69 with stage II lung adenocarcinoma.

The chain employs TRBV5-4 and TRBJ2-3; D is unresolved. The length of the CDR3 is 13 residues. Germline V CDR1 and CDR2: SGHNT, YYREEE (reference sequence). V lost 0 bases and J 5 bases, leaving 7 bases between the germline ends. This chain's CDR3 is CASSLEALDTQYF. CDR3 DNA: TGTGCCAGCAGCTTGGAGGCGCTAGATACGCAGTATTTT.

The V gene is TRBV9, the J gene TRBJ2-7; 11 bases are shared with TRBD2. Germline V gene lookup returns CDR1 SGDLS and CDR2 YYNGEE. V dropped 0 bases and J dropped 6; count of bases not matched to a gene: 11. The CDR3 runs to 17 residues. CDR3 coding DNA: TGTGCCAGCAGCGTAGAGGCTAGCGGGAGGCTCGCTGGCGAGCAGTACTTC. This sequence encodes CASSVEASGRLAGEQYF.

This clone occurred a few times. The DNA for the CDR3 is TGTGCCAGTAGTATATCGGACAGGAGCTTTCAGCCCCAGCATTTT. Translated: CASSISDRSFQPQHF. The chain carries TRBV19 and TRBJ1-5; the match to TRBD1 covers 7 bases. The CDR3 is made up of 15 amino acids. Germline loops: CDR1 LNHDA, CDR2 SQIVND (reference sequence). V lost 2 bases and J lost 6; bases outside the gene matches: 7.

This clone was seen only a few times. The rearrangement links TRBV27 to TRBJ2-3; D ambiguous. The CDR3 runs 14 residues. V dropped 6 bases and J dropped 1 base, with 11 bases sitting between them. Germline-derived CDR1 and CDR2 are MNHEY and SMNVEV (reference sequence). CDR3 amino acids: CASRATAGTDTQYF. The CDR3 bases are TGTGCCAGCAGAGCCACAGCAGGCACAGATACGCAGTATTTT.

This clone appeared a single time. The chain carries TRBV9 and TRBJ2-5, with a possible D match to TRBD1 (6 bases). This CDR3 is built from 14 residues. Germline CDR1 SGDLS, CDR2 YYNGEE. Trimming shortened V by 1 base and J by 1 base, and 8 bases separated the two germline ends. DNA of the CDR3: TGTGCCAGCAGCGTAAGGGGGACCCAAGAGACCCAGTACTTC. Translated: CASSVRGTQETQYF.

V gene TRBV5-6 combines with J gene TRBJ2-4; the D call may be TRBD1 or TRBD2 (5 bases each). The CDR3 totals 14 residues. Trimming stripped 1 base from V and 2 bases from J, with 7 bases between. CDR1 SGHDT and CDR2 YYEEEE come from the germline V gene. CDR3 loop: CASSLRGTKNIQYF. The CDR3 DNA is TGTGCCAGCAGCTTGCGGGGCACCAAAAACATTCAGTACTTC.

V and J are TRBV12-5 and TRBJ1-3; no definite D call. V lost 2 bases and J lost 1, with 9 bases in between. Germline V CDR1 and CDR2: LGHNT, FRNRAP. This CDR3 contains 15 residues. CDR3 residues: CASGLPGGSGNTIYF. Written as DNA, the CDR3 is TGTGCTAGTGGTTTGCCCGGAGGGTCTGGAAACACCATATATTTT.

The chain employs TRBV2 and TRBJ2-1; D unclear. CDR1 is SNHLY, CDR2 FYNNEI, per germline. The V and J ends lost 4 bases and 7 bases respectively, with 17 bases between them. CDR3 length: 15 amino acids. The CDR3 coding sequence is TGTGCCAGCAGTGCCAGTTATCAGATGGAGAATGAGCAGTTCTTC. The encoded protein is CASSASYQMENEQFF.

The chain carries TRBV5-8 and TRBJ2-7; 10 bases match TRBD2. V lost 0 bases, J lost 3 bases, and 6 bases stayed unmatched. Germline V gene sequence: CDR1 SGHTS, CDR2 YDEGEE. This CDR3 has 16 amino acids. The CDR3 protein is CASSLGLAGGGYEQYF. The CDR3 nucleotides are TGTGCCAGCAGCTTGGGATTAGCGGGGGGAGGCTACGAGCAGTACTTC.

In this sample, this clone turned up once. This chain connects TRBV7-3 to TRBJ2-1, with D possibly matching TRBD2 (5 bases). CDR1 is SGHTA, CDR2 FQGTGA, per germline. This CDR3 has 13 amino acids. Trimming removed 8 bases from V and 1 base from J, with 9 bases in between. CDR3 protein: CASGSTSYNEQFF. The CDR3 DNA sequence: TGTGCCAGCGGGAGCACATCCTACAATGAGCAGTTCTTC.

The chain links TRBV5-1 to TRBJ2-5; 8 bases fit TRBD2. V was clipped by 1 base and J by 6 bases; unmatched bases: 11. Germline CDR1 SGHRS, CDR2 YFSETQ. The CDR3 sequence is 16 residues long. CDR3 amino acids: CASSLSGSGVIKTQYF. The CDR3 nucleotides read TGCGCCAGCAGCTTGAGCGGGAGCGGTGTAATAAAGACCCAGTACTTC.

The chain combines TRBV7-9 with TRBJ1-2, with unresolved D. CDR3 length equals 14 residues. The germline V gene encodes CDR1 SEHNR and CDR2 FQNEAQ (reference sequence). Trimming took 7 bases from V and 1 from J, leaving 13 bases between them. In nucleotides, the CDR3 is TGTGCCAGCATCCTATTGGACTATAACTATGGCTACACCTTC. It encodes CASILLDYNYGYTF.

V and J are TRBV6-5 and TRBJ1-6; 7 nucleotides match TRBD1. The CDR3 has 14 amino acids. Trimming removed 5 bases from V and 10 bases from J; junction bases left unmatched: 8. In germline, CDR1 is MNHEY, CDR2 SVGAGI. CDR3 loop: CASSDREGWSPLHF. The CDR3 coding sequence is TGTGCCAGCAGTGACAGGGAAGGTTGGTCACCCCTCCACTTT.

The chain carries TRBV12-1 and TRBJ2-1; the table gives TRBD1 as D, unverified against the DNA. TRBV12-1 is deemed a pseudogene. This CDR3 comprises 16 residues. In nucleotides, the CDR3 is TGTGCCAGCAGCTCCAACCCTCGACAGGGGTACAATGAGCAGTTCTTC. Its protein product is CASSSNPRQGYNEQFF.

The rearrangement links TRBV4-1 to TRBJ2-7; D tentatively fits TRBD1 or TRBD2 (7 bases each). The CDR3 has 16 residues. V was pared by 3 bases and J by 5 bases, with 20 bases between. Germline V CDR1 and CDR2: MGHRA, YSYEKL. For the CDR3, the DNA is TGCGCCAGCAGCCAGGGGGGGACAGTACTAGGGGACGAGCAGTACTTC. It codes for CASSQGGTVLGDEQYF.

The gene calls are TRBV28 and TRBJ1-4; perhaps TRBD1 as D (5 bases). V shed 7 bases and J shed 4 bases, with 16 bases lying between them. Per germline, CDR1 MDHEN and CDR2 SYDVKM. This CDR3 is 15 amino acids long. The CDR3 nucleotides are TGTGCCAGCAAAGGATGGCAGGGAGGTAATGAAAAACTGTTTTTT. Protein product: CASKGWQGGNEKLFF.

The genes are TRBV29-1 and TRBJ2-5; 8 nucleotides agree with TRBD2. There are 12 residues in the CDR3. In germline, CDR1 is SQVTM, CDR2 ANQGSEA. Trimming removed 7 bases from V and 11 bases from J; junction bases left unmatched: 12. In nucleotides, the CDR3 is TGCAGCGCCGGGAGGGTTGCACTTAGGCAGTACTTC. This codes for CSAGRVALRQYF.

This clone was observed a few times. The V and J genes are TRBV4-1 and TRBJ2-1, with 8 bases aligning to TRBD2. The CDR3 contains 17 residues. J was trimmed by 4 bases and V by 2 bases; bases with no gene match: 10. Germline V gene lookup returns CDR1 MGHRA and CDR2 YSYEKL. CDR3: CASSQLPAGVSYNEQFF. CDR3 DNA sequence: TGCGCCAGCAGCCAACTACCAGCGGGAGTTTCTTACAATGAGCAGTTCTTC.

The V and J genes are TRBV30 and TRBJ2-6; no clear D gene. CDR1 is GTSNPN and CDR2 is SVGIG in the germline V gene (reference sequence). The CDR3 has 14 residues. The germline V and J ends were trimmed by 4 bases and 0 bases, with 7 bases remaining between them. This CDR3 is CAWTPYSGANVLTF. CDR3 sequence (DNA): TGTGCCTGGACCCCCTACTCTGGGGCCAACGTCCTGACTTTC.

The genes are TRBV5-5 and TRBJ1-5; D might be TRBD1 (5 bases). Germline V lookup: CDR1 SGHKS, CDR2 YYEKEE (reference sequence). Deletions cut 6 bases from V and 1 base from J, with 14 bases between. The CDR3 length is 15 residues. CDR3 in amino acids: CASTYQGLSNQPQHF. The CDR3 DNA follows: TGTGCCAGCACCTACCAGGGATTAAGCAATCAGCCCCAGCATTTT.

This rearrangement joins TRBV27 to TRBJ2-2; tentatively, D is TRBD1 or TRBD2 (5 bases each). Germline V gene sequence: CDR1 MNHEY, CDR2 SMNVEV (reference sequence). This CDR3 spans 15 amino acids. V lost 1 base and J 6 bases, leaving 12 bases between the germline ends. The DNA for the CDR3 is TGTGCCAGCAGTTTATATATTGGGGGAGCCGGGGAGCTGTTTTTT. Translation: CASSLYIGGAGELFF.

The V call is TRBV7-9, the J call TRBJ2-7; D remains ambiguous. Trimming pared 3 bases from V and 2 bases from J, leaving 11 bases between. This CDR3 is built from 14 residues. Germline lookup yields CDR1 SEHNR and CDR2 FQNEAQ (reference sequence). CDR3 amino acids: CASSLGGRPYEQYF. For the CDR3, the DNA is TGTGCCAGCAGCTTGGGCGGCAGACCCTACGAGCAGTACTTC.

This chain links TRBV18 with TRBJ2-2; 7 positions agree with TRBD1. CDR3 length: 16 amino acids. V gave up 0 bases and J gave up 4 bases; unmatched junction bases: 5. The germline V gene has CDR1 KGHSH and CDR2 LQKENI. The chain's CDR3 is CASSPPQTGATGELFF. Here the CDR3 DNA reads TGTGCCAGCTCACCACCCCAAACAGGGGCCACCGGGGAGCTGTTTTTT.

J is TRBJ1-1 and V is TRBV19; D is uncertain. The CDR3 covers 14 residues. Germline CDR1 is LNHDA and CDR2 is SQIVND (reference sequence). Trimming stripped 3 bases from V and 3 bases from J, with 11 bases between. CDR3 coding DNA: TGTGCCAGTAGTATGGGAGGTTGGGACACTGAAGCTTTCTTT. It specifies CASSMGGWDTEAFF.

The chain employs TRBV12-5 and TRBJ2-7; D is ambiguous. V dropped 2 bases and J dropped 4 bases, with 9 bases sitting between them. In germline, CDR1 is LGHNT, CDR2 FRNRAP. The CDR3 extends over 13 amino acids. The CDR3 loop reads CASGLQVGYEQYF. The CDR3 DNA follows: TGTGCTAGTGGTTTGCAGGTTGGGTACGAGCAGTACTTC.

The chain carries TRBV10-3 and TRBJ2-3, with no clear D. This CDR3 has 13 residues. Trimming left V 10 bases short and J 0 bases short, with 11 bases between. The germline gives CDR1 ENHRY, CDR2 SYGVKD. The DNA for the CDR3 is TGTGCCACCGCCCGCTCTAGCACAGATACGCAGTATTTT. Translation: CATARSSTDTQYF.

The chain employs TRBV29-1 and TRBJ1-1; TRBD1 matches 8 bases. V lost 7 bases to trimming and J lost 4 bases; unmatched junction nucleotides: 14. The V gene's germline CDR1 is SQVTM and CDR2 ANQGSEA. The CDR3 runs 15 residues. Here the CDR3 DNA reads TGCAGCGGTACAGGGGGTAACCCCAAGGTCACTGAAGCTTTCTTT. Its translation is CSGTGGNPKVTEAFF.

This chain uses TRBV5-1 with TRBJ2-7; 11 bases agree with TRBD2. The CDR3 runs to 15 residues. V shed 3 bases and J 1 base; nucleotides not matched to a gene: 3. Germline V gives CDR1 SGHRS, CDR2 YFSETQ. The CDR3 coding sequence is TGCGCCAGCAGCTCTTTAGCGGGAGGGTCCTACGAGCAGTACTTC. As protein: CASSSLAGGSYEQYF.

The CDR3 DNA sequence: TGTGCCTGGAGTCCACTGCGAGACTCCTACGAGCAGTACTTC. The encoded protein is CAWSPLRDSYEQYF. This chain uses TRBV30 with TRBJ2-7, with no clear D. Trimming left V 2 bases short and J 0 bases short, with 11 bases between. Germline loops: CDR1 GTSNPN, CDR2 SVGIG (reference sequence). This CDR3 spans 14 amino acids. Drawing the rest from reference TRBV30 and TRBJ2-7, the complete variable domain is SQTIHQWPATLVQPVGSPLSLECTVEGTSNPNLYWYRQAAGRGLQLLFYSVGIGQISSEVPQNLSASRPQDRQFILSSKKLLLSDSGFYLCAWSPLRDSYEQYFGPGTRLTVT.